One and the same sample provided the 28 T cell receptor beta chains below, sequenced in a study of OX40 agonist ivuxolimab in advanced cancers. The assay was immunoSEQ multiplex PCR, and TCRdb's table has in-frame clones only and misses some. The sample has tens of thousands of clones, about 85% seen once. The specimen comprised CD4+ or CD8+ T cells sorted from blood, sampled in a trial of the OX40 agonist ivuxolimab. These receptors came from an adult with an advanced solid tumor such as melanoma, head and neck, liver or kidney cancer.

The chain links TRBV6-5 to TRBJ2-1; 11 bases fit TRBD1. Germline CDR1 reads MNHEY; CDR2 reads SVGAGI. The CDR3 has 14 amino acids. V was clipped by 6 bases and J by 9 bases; unmatched bases: 7. In DNA, the CDR3 is TGTGCCAGCAGGCCGGGACAGGGGGTGGGTGAGCAGTTCTTC. Translating it yields CASRPGQGVGEQFF.

V gene TRBV25-1 combines with J gene TRBJ2-3; TRBD2 matches 10 bases. The CDR3 is made up of 15 amino acids. Germline V gene lookup returns CDR1 MGHDK and CDR2 SYGVNS. With V trimmed by 8 bases and J by 0 bases, 5 bases remained unmatched. The CDR3 region has the DNA TGTGCCAGCGCCAGGACTAGCGGAAGCACAGATACGCAGTATTTT. It yields the protein CASARTSGSTDTQYF. Variable domain in full (rest from reference TRBV25-1 and TRBJ2-3): EADIYQTPRYLVIGTGKKITLECSQTMGHDKMYWYQQDPGMELHLIHYSYGVNSTEKGDLSSESTVSRIRTEHFPLTLESARPSHTSQYLCASARTSGSTDTQYFGPGTRLTVL.

The chain has TRBV2 and TRBJ1-5, with a weak D call TRBD1 (5 bases). The CDR3 sequence is 14 residues long. Trimming cost V 6 bases and J 3 bases, with 12 bases left between them. In germline, CDR1 is SNHLY, CDR2 FYNNEI. The CDR3 nucleotides read TGTGCCAGCAGGGCCGACAGTCACAATCAGCCCCAGCATTTT. It is translated as CASRADSHNQPQHF.

The CDR3, as DNA: TGTGCCAGCCTCCCAGGAGGGCCATCGGATACGCAGTATTTT. Translation gives CASLPGGPSDTQYF. J is TRBJ2-3 and V is TRBV28; D perhaps matches TRBD2 (6 bases). The germline gives CDR1 MDHEN, CDR2 SYDVKM. Trimming stripped 8 bases from V and 6 bases from J, with 18 bases between. The CDR3 runs 14 residues.

The gene calls are TRBV27 and TRBJ2-3; a weak D match, TRBD2 (6 bases). V was cut by 0 bases and J by 4 bases, with 14 bases left in between. Germline V CDR1 and CDR2: MNHEY, SMNVEV (reference sequence). The CDR3 runs to 16 residues. DNA of the CDR3: TGTGCCAGCAGTTTATCTGCCCGGGGGAACGCAGATACGCAGTATTTT. Amino acids: CASSLSARGNADTQYF.

This clone was detected a few times. The chain uses TRBV19 and TRBJ1-2; TRBD1 agrees at 7 bases. Per germline, CDR1 LNHDA and CDR2 SQIVND (reference sequence). The CDR3 extends over 15 amino acids. Trimming removed 5 bases from V and 7 bases from J; junction bases left unmatched: 13. CDR3 nucleotide sequence: TGTGCCAGTAGTCTATCAAGACAGGGTCGTGGTGGCTACACCTTC. Amino acids: CASSLSRQGRGGYTF.

J is TRBJ2-2 and V is TRBV5-6; the D is unclear. The ends were cut back, 2 bases at V and 7 bases at J, with 9 bases in the middle. This CDR3 comprises 13 residues. Looked up from germline, CDR1 is SGHDT and CDR2 is YYEEEE. The CDR3 bases are TGTGCCAGCAGCTTCTCCCCTGGCGGGGAGCTGTTTTTT. Amino acid sequence: CASSFSPGGELFF.

This clone occurred once. This chain joins TRBV4-2 and TRBJ2-3; 7 bases line up with TRBD2. This CDR3 contains 18 residues. V gave up 2 bases and J gave up 0 bases; unmatched junction bases: 11. Germline CDR1 is LGHNA and CDR2 is YNFKEQ. The CDR3 here is CASSQPGASGGSTDTQYF. The CDR3 DNA sequence: TGTGCCAGCAGCCAACCCGGGGCTAGCGGCGGTAGCACAGATACGCAGTATTTT.

This clone appeared once. The rearrangement joins TRBV15 to TRBJ1-2; 7 nucleotides align to TRBD1. CDR3 length: 14 residues. The V gene's germline CDR1 is LNHNV and CDR2 YYDKDF (reference sequence). Trimming cost V 3 bases and J 6 bases; bases outside gene matches: 7. CDR3 bases: TGTGCCACCAGCAGGGGATATGACAGGGATGGCTACACCTTC. It yields the protein CATSRGYDRDGYTF.

The rearrangement joins TRBV5-4 to TRBJ2-7; D ambiguous. Trimming cost V 0 bases and J 3 bases, with 4 bases left between them. Germline CDR1 and CDR2: SGHNT and YYREEE (reference sequence). The CDR3 extends over 12 amino acids. This chain's CDR3 is CASSLVGYEQYF. CDR3 DNA: TGTGCCAGCAGCTTGGTTGGCTACGAGCAGTACTTC.

The chain couples TRBV7-2 to TRBJ2-3; 7 positions match TRBD2. Germline V gene data show CDR1 as SGHTA and CDR2 as FQGNSA. The CDR3 is 15 amino acids. The J segment lost 1 base and the V segment lost 7 bases, leaving 8 bases of the junction unmatched. The CDR3 DNA reads TGTGCCAGCACACAAACGGGAGGCCGCACAGATACGCAGTATTTT. This sequence encodes CASTQTGGRTDTQYF.

J is TRBJ2-2 and V is TRBV29-1, with 12 bases matching TRBD2. The germline V gene encodes CDR1 SQVTM and CDR2 ANQGSEA. This CDR3 contains 16 residues. The V segment lost 4 bases and the J segment 6 bases; nucleotides outside the gene matches: 9. This CDR3 reads CSVVLAGGPVAGELFF. DNA of the CDR3: TGCAGCGTTGTTCTAGCGGGAGGGCCGGTGGCCGGGGAGCTGTTTTTT.

J is TRBJ2-1 and V is TRBV7-9; D gene unclear. The CDR3 has 14 residues. V lost 4 bases to trimming and J lost 0 bases, with 7 bases between them. Germline CDR1 SEHNR, CDR2 FQNEAQ (reference sequence). The CDR3 bases are TGTGCCAGCAGCTCCGGTAGCTCCTACAATGAGCAGTTCTTC. It specifies CASSSGSSYNEQFF.

This chain uses TRBV27 with TRBJ2-5; no firm D call. The J call is in doubt because the DNA end fits TRBJ2-7 better. The CDR3 runs 15 residues. Germline assignment: CDR1 MNHEY and CDR2 SMNVEV (reference sequence). The CDR3 spells CASSLDSELTYEQYF. The CDR3 DNA reads TGTGCCAGCAGTTTAGATTCCGAGCTGACCTACGAGCAGTACTTC.

The chain couples TRBV5-4 to TRBJ2-5; 11 nucleotides agree with TRBD2. Germline CDR1 and CDR2: SGHNT and YYREEE (reference sequence). The ends lost 0 bases at V and 1 base at J; junction bases unmatched: 2. This CDR3 comprises 16 residues. CDR3 region: CASSLVGTSGQETQYF. DNA of the CDR3: TGTGCCAGCAGCTTGGTTGGGACTAGCGGCCAAGAGACCCAGTACTTC.

This chain uses TRBV5-4 with TRBJ2-7; possibly TRBD2 for D (6 bases). CDR1 is SGHNT, CDR2 YYREEE, per germline (reference sequence). V was cut by 4 bases and J by 0 bases, with 11 bases left in between. There are 14 residues in the CDR3. The CDR3 here is CASSGGSGSYEQYF. The CDR3, as DNA: TGTGCCAGCAGCGGGGGGTCAGGCTCCTACGAGCAGTACTTC.

The chain employs TRBV7-9 and TRBJ2-1; 10 nucleotides line up with TRBD2. The CDR3 consists of 15 residues. V was pared by 4 bases and J by 5 bases, with 5 bases of the junction left unmatched. Germline CDR1 SEHNR, CDR2 FQNEAQ (reference sequence). The CDR3 protein is CASSSTGTSDNEQFF. CDR3 coding DNA: TGTGCCAGCAGCTCGACCGGGACTAGCGACAATGAGCAGTTCTTC.

This clone occurred a few times. The CDR3 DNA sequence: TGTGCCACCAGCAGAGATCTGGGGAACCTAGGAAACGAGCAGTACTTC. Amino acid sequence: CATSRDLGNLGNEQYF. The chain employs TRBV15 and TRBJ2-7; D unresolved. Trimming pared 0 bases from V and 5 bases from J, leaving 17 bases between. Germline-derived CDR1 and CDR2 are LNHNV and YYDKDF (reference sequence). The CDR3 runs 16 residues.

The chain couples TRBV10-3 to TRBJ2-7; 9 nucleotides align to TRBD2. CDR1 is ENHRY, CDR2 SYGVKD, per germline. V lost 6 bases, J lost 7 bases, and 4 bases stayed unmatched. CDR3 length: 12 residues. The CDR3 bases are TGTGCCATCAGCGGGACTAGCCAAGAGCAGTACTTC. As protein: CAISGTSQEQYF.

J is TRBJ2-2 and V is TRBV10-3; D possibly uses TRBD1 or TRBD2 (6 bases each). The CDR3 covers 18 residues. Per germline, CDR1 ENHRY and CDR2 SYGVKD. Trimming removed 0 bases from V and 2 bases from J, with 16 bases in between. CDR3 coding DNA: TGTGCCATCAGTGAGTCGGGGGGCTTTTCTACAAACACCGGGGAGCTGTTTTTT. This gives the protein CAISESGGFSTNTGELFF.

V is TRBV27 and J is TRBJ1-5; TRBD1 might be the D (6 bases). CDR3 length: 15 residues. Germline V gene sequence: CDR1 MNHEY, CDR2 SMNVEV (reference sequence). The V end lost 6 bases, the J end lost 1 base, and 13 bases lay between the germline ends. The CDR3 is CASRLQGFSNQPQHF. The CDR3 bases are TGTGCCAGCAGGCTACAGGGTTTCAGCAATCAGCCCCAGCATTTT.

The rearrangement joins TRBV14 to TRBJ2-3, with 10 bases matching TRBD2. The length of the CDR3 is 19 residues. Germline-derived CDR1 and CDR2 are SGHDN and FVKESK. Germline trimming cut 4 bases from V and 4 bases from J; bases unmatched to any gene: 17. The CDR3 protein is CASSRRTGAGTSESDTQYF. The CDR3 DNA is TGTGCCAGCAGCCGAAGGACGGGGGCTGGGACTAGCGAGTCAGATACGCAGTATTTT.

V usage is TRBV7-2 and J usage is TRBJ1-2; TRBD1 matches 9 bases. Germline lookup yields CDR1 SGHTA and CDR2 FQGNSA. Germline trimming cut 4 bases from V and 3 bases from J; bases unmatched to any gene: 9. This CDR3 has 16 residues. CDR3 sequence (DNA): TGTGCCAGCAGCTCCTCTCAACAGGGGGCGTACTATGGCTACACCTTC. As protein: CASSSSQQGAYYGYTF.

The J gene is TRBJ2-3, the V gene TRBV27; D ambiguous. The CDR3 totals 14 residues. Germline V gives CDR1 MNHEY, CDR2 SMNVEV (reference sequence). V was cut by 5 bases and J by 6 bases, with 15 bases left in between. For the CDR3, the DNA is TGTGCCAGCAGTGATCGAAGAGCGTTCGATACGCAGTATTTT. Its translation is CASSDRRAFDTQYF.

The chain links TRBV7-8 to TRBJ2-2; 7 nucleotides line up with TRBD1. Germline CDR1 SGHVS, CDR2 FQNEAQ. V lost 5 bases and J lost 4; bases outside the gene matches: 13. The CDR3 is 17 residues long. The CDR3: CASSLPPTGRSTGELFF. The CDR3 DNA sequence: TGTGCCAGCAGCCTACCACCGACAGGGCGGAGCACCGGGGAGCTGTTTTTT.

CDR3 DNA sequence: TGTGCCAGCAGCCCGGTCGGGACGGATAACTATGGCTACACCTTC. Translation gives CASSPVGTDNYGYTF. The rearrangement uses TRBV7-2 and TRBJ1-2; D may be TRBD1 (5 bases). The length of the CDR3 is 15 residues. V was trimmed by 5 bases and J by 1 base, leaving 14 bases between them. Per the germline V gene, CDR1 is SGHTA and CDR2 is FQGNSA.

This clone has just a few counts. The V and J genes are TRBV14 and TRBJ1-2; 11 bases fit TRBD1. Trimming cost V 1 base and J 7 bases; bases outside gene matches: 5. The germline V gene has CDR1 SGHDN and CDR2 FVKESK. CDR3 size: 15 residues. In DNA, the CDR3 is TGTGCCAGCAGCCAAGCTGGGACAGGGGGTGGTGGCTACACCTTC. It is translated as CASSQAGTGGGGYTF.

The chain recombines TRBV5-1 with TRBJ1-1; no clear D. The germline V gene has CDR1 SGHRS and CDR2 YFSETQ. Trimming removed 1 base from V and 3 bases from J, with 7 bases in between. The CDR3 consists of 13 residues. CDR3 amino acids: CASSLHSDTEAFF. CDR3 in DNA: TGCGCCAGCAGCTTGCACTCGGACACTGAAGCTTTCTTT.